This T cell receptor (beta chain) originates from a study of blood T cells in healthy people across ages. Then a second PCR, running about 6 to 12 cycles, was carried out with a sample-barcoded 5' primer and a J-beta primer mix. TCRdb reanalysed the 5' RACE reads using MiXCR and keeps one entry per CDR3 protein. The sample gives about 1.6 million distinct CDR3 sequences, around 36% of which show up once; around 11% is in the top ten. The CDR3 covers 14 residues. The receptor comes from a woman under 40 in good health. The sample consisted of blood. The rearrangement uses TRBV21-1 and TRBJ1-1; the listed D gene, TRBD1, was not tested against the DNA. TRBV21-1 is annotated as a pseudogene. As DNA, the CDR3 is TGTGCCAGCAGCAAGGCCGTCTGGGGGCCAGAAGCTTTCTTT. It is translated as CASSKAVWGPEAFF.